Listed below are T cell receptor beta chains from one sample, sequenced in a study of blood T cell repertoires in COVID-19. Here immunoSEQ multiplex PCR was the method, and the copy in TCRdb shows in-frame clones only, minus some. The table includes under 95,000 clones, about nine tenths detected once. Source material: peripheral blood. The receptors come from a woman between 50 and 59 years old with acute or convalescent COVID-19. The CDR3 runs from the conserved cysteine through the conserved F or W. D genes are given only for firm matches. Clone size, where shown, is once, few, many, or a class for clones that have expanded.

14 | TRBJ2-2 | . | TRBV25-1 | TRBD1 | TGTGCCAGCAGCCGACAGGGGTTTGCCGGGGAGCTGTTTTTT | CASSRQGFAGELFF
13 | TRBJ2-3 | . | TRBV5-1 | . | TGCGCCAGCATGGACCCGGGGGCAGATACGCAGTATTTT | CASMDPGADTQYF
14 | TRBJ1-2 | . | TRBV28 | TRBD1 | TGTGCCAGCAGTCCAACAGGGGGCATATATGGCTACACCTTC | CASSPTGGIYGYTF
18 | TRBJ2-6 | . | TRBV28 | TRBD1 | TGTGCCAGCAGTATACGGGACAGGGTTGTGTCTGGGGCCAACGTCCTGACTTTC | CASSIRDRVVSGANVLTF
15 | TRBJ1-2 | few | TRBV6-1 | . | TGTGCCAGCAGTGAAGCGTTGGGGCCCGGCTATGGCTACACCTTC | CASSEALGPGYGYTF
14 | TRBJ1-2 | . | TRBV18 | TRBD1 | TGTGCCAGCTCACCACTTACAGGGGGCTATGGCTACACCTTC | CASSPLTGGYGYTF
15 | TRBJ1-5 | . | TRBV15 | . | TGTGCCACCAGCATTCAGGGTTATAGCAATCAGCCCCAGCATTTT | CATSIQGYSNQPQHF
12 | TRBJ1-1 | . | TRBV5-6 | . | TGTGCCAGCAGCTTTCCTTCCACTGAAGCTTTCTTT | CASSFPSTEAFF
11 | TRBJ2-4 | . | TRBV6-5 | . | TGTGCCAGCAAGTCCGGAAACATTCAGTACTTC | CASKSGNIQYF
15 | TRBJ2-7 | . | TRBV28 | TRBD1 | TGTGCCAGCAGCCCTATTGGGACAGAGCTCTACGAGCAGTACTTC | CASSPIGTELYEQYF
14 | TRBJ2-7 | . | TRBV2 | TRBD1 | TGTGCCAGCAGTGACGAACAGGGGTCCTACGAGCAGTACTTC | CASSDEQGSYEQYF
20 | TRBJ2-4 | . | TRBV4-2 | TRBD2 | TGTGCCAGCAGCCAAGATGAATGGGGACTTAGCGGGGTAGCCAAAAACATTCAGTACTTC | CASSQDEWGLSGVAKNIQYF
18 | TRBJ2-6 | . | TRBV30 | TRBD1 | TGTGCCTGGAGCGAGACAGGGGGCGTGGGGGCTGGGGCCAACGTCCTGACTTTC | CAWSETGGVGAGANVLTF
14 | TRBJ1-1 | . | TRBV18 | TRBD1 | TGTGCCAGCTCACCGACAGGGGGGAACACTGAAGCTTTCTTT | CASSPTGGNTEAFF
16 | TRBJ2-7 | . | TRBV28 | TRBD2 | TGTGCCAGCAGTTATCAGCGGGGGGCAATTGCCTACGAGCAGTACTTC | CASSYQRGAIAYEQYF
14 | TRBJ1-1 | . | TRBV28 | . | TGTGCCAGCAGTTTAACTCTCGAGAACACTGAAGCTTTCTTT | CASSLTLENTEAFF
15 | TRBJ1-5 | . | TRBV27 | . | TGTGCCAGCAGTTTATCAGGGGTTCGCAATCAGCCCCAGCATTTT | CASSLSGVRNQPQHF
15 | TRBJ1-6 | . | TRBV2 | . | TGTGCCAGCAATATACAGAACTCCTATAATTCACCCCTCCACTTT | CASNIQNSYNSPLHF
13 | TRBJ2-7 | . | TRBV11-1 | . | TGTGCCAGCAGCTCCATCGACGGGGGCGAGCAGTACTTC | CASSSIDGGEQYF
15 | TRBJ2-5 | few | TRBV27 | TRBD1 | TGTGCCAGCAGTACCGGGACAGGGGGGGTAGAGACCCAGTACTTC | CASSTGTGGVETQYF
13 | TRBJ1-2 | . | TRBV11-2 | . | TGTGCCAGCAGCTTAGCCAGGGACTATGGCTACACCTTC | CASSLARDYGYTF
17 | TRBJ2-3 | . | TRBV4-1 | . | TGCGCCAGCAGCCCGCAGGATACAAAACCTTCCACAGATACGCAGTATTTT | CASSPQDTKPSTDTQYF
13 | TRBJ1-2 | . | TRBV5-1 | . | TGCGCCAGCAATCGAGGGCCTAACTATGGCTACACCTTC | CASNRGPNYGYTF
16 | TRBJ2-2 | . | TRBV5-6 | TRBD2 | TGTGCCAGCAGCTACCCCAGCGGGGGGGCCGACGGGGAGCTGTTTTTT | CASSYPSGGADGELFF
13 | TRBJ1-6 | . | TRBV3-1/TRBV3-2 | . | TGTGCCAGCAGCCACCAGGGCAATTCACCCCTCCACTTT | CASSHQGNSPLHF